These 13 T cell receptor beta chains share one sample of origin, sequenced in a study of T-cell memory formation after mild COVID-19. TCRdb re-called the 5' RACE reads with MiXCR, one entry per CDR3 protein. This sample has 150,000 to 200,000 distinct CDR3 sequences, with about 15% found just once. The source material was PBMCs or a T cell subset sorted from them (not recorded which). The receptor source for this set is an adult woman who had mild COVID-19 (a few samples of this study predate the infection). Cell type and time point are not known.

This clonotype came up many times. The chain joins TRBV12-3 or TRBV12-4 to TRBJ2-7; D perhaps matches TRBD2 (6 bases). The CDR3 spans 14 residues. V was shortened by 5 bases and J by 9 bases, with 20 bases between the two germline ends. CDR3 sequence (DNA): TGTGCCAGCAGTAACCGGGAGTTAGCTGTCGGGCAGTACTTC. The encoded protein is CASSNRELAVGQYF.

The CDR3 sequence is CATRGLTDTQYF. As DNA, the CDR3 is TGTGCCACGCGGGGCCTCACAGATACGCAGTATTTT. The chain joins TRBV24-1 to TRBJ2-3; perhaps TRBD2 as D (6 bases). Trimming took off 10 bases at V and 2 bases at J, with 9 bases between the two ends. The CDR3 consists of 12 residues. Germline values: CDR1 KGHDR, CDR2 SFDVKD.

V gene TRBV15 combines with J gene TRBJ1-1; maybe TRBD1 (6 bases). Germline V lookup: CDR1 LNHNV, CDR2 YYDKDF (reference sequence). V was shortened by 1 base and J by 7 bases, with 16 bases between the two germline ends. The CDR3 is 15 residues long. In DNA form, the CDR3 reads TGTGCCACCAGCAGAGCCGCACAGGGACGGGTTGAAGCTTTCTTT. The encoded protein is CATSRAAQGRVEAFF.

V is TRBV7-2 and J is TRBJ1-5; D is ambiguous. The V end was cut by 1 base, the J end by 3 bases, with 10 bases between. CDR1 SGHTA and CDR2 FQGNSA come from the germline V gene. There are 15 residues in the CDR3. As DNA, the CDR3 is TGTGCCAGCAGCTTAGTAGTGGGGTCCAATCAGCCCCAGCATTTT. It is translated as CASSLVVGSNQPQHF.

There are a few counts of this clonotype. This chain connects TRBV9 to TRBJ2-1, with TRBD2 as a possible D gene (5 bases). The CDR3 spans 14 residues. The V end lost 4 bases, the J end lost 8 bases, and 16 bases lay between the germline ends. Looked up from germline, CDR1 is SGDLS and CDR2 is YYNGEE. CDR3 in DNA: TGTGCCAGCAGCCCTTCGGACTGGAAGGATGAGCAGTTCTTC. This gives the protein CASSPSDWKDEQFF.

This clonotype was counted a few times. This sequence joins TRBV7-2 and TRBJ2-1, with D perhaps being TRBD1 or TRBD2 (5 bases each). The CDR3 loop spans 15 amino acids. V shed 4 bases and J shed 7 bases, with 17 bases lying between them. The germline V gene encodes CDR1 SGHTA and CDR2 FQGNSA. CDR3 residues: CASSSSRRGGNEQFF. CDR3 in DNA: TGTGCCAGCAGCTCGAGTAGACGGGGCGGTAATGAGCAGTTCTTC.

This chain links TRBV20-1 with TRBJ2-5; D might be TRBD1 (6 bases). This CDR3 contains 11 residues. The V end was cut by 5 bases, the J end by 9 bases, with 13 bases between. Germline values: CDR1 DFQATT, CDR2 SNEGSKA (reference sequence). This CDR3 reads CSAVIAGAQYF. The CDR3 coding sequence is TGCAGTGCTGTAATAGCAGGGGCCCAGTACTTC.

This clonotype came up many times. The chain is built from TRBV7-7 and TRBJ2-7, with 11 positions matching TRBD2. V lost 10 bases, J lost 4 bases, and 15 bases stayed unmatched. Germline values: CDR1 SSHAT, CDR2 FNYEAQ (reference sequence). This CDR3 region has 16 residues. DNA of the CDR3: TGTGCCAATGGGGCCGGAGCTAGCGGGGGGCGATACGAGCAGTACTTC. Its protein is CANGAGASGGRYEQYF.

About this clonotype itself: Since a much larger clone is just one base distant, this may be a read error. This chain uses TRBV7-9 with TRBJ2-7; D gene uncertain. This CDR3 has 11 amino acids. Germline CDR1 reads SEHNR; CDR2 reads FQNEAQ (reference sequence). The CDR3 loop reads CASSFSAEQCF. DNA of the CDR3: TGTGCCAGCAGCTTTTCGGCCGAGCAGTGCTTC.

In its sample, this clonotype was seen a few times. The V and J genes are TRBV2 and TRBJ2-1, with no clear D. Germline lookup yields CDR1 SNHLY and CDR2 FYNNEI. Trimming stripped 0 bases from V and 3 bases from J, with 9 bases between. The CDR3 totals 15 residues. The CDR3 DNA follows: TGTGCCAGCAGTGAAGCGCTTCAAGACTACAATGAGCAGTTCTTC. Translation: CASSEALQDYNEQFF. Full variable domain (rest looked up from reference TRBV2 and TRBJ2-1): EPEVTQTPSHQVTQMGQEVILRCVPISNHLYFYWYRQILGQKVEFLVSFYNNEISEKSEIFDDQFSVERPDGSNFTLKIRSTKLEDSAMYFCASSEALQDYNEQFFGPGTRLTVL.

This chain's CDR3 is CASSPFQGQGPYEQYF. The CDR3 DNA sequence: TGTGCCAGCTCCCCTTTTCAGGGACAGGGGCCCTACGAGCAGTACTTC. The rearrangement links TRBV18 to TRBJ2-7, with TRBD1 matching over 10 bases. The junction had 10 bases not matched to a gene; V was cut back by 6 bases and J by 2 bases. The CDR3 length is 16 residues. From germline, CDR1 is KGHSH and CDR2 LQKENI.

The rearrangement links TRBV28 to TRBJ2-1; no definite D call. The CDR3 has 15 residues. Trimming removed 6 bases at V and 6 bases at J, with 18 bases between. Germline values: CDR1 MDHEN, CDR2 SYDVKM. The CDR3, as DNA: TGTGCCAGCAGCCCTGACTGGCCAAACCCCAATGAGCAGTTCTTC. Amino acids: CASSPDWPNPNEQFF. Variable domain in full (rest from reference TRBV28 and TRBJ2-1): DVKVTQSSRYLVKRTGEKVFLECVQDMDHENMFWYRQDPGLGLRLIYFSYDVKMKEKGDIPEGYSVSREKKERFSLILESASTNQTSMYLCASSPDWPNPNEQFFGPGTRLTVL.

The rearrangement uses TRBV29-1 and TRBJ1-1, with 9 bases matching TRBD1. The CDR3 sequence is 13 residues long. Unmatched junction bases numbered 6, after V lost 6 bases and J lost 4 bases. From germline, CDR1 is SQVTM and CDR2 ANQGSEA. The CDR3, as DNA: TGCAGCGTAATCACAGGGGGCGTCACTGAAGCTTTCTTT. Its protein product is CSVITGGVTEAFF.